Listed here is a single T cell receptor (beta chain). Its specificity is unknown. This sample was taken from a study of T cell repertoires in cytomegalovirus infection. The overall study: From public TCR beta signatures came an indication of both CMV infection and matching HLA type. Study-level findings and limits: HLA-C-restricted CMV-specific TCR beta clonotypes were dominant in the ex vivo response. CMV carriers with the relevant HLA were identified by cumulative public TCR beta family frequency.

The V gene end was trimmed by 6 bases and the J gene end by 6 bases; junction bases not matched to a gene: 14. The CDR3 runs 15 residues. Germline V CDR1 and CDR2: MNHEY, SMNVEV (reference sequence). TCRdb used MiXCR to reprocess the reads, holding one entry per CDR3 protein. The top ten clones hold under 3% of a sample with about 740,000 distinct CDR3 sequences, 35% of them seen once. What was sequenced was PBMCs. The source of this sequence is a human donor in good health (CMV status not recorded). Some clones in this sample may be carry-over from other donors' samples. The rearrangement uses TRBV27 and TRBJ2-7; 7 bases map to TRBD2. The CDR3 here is CASRGFGREPPEQYF. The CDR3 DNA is TGTGCCAGCAGAGGGTTTGGGCGGGAGCCCCCCGAGCAGTACTTC.